These 27 T cell receptor beta chains originate from one sample sequenced in a study of T cells in Graves' hyperthyroidism and ophthalmopathy. RNA transcripts yielded amplified TCR beta CDR3 regions. HTBI primers drove first-round RT-PCR of the TCR CDR3. Via MiXCR, TCRdb re-called the multiplex PCR reads, giving one row per CDR3 protein. Found here are around 180,000 distinct CDR3 sequences, over 15% of them singletons; the top ten hold roughly 30%. The sequencing input was blood. The receptors come from a woman in her forties or fifties with Graves' hyperthyroidism.

In its sample, this clonotype was seen many times. V and J are TRBV12-3 or TRBV12-4 and TRBJ1-1; tentative D call: TRBD1 (6 bases). Trimming removed 6 bases at V and 0 bases at J, with 14 bases between. This CDR3 region has 15 residues. Here the CDR3 reads CASSSQGTMNTEAFF. CDR3 sequence (DNA): TGTGCCAGCAGCTCCCAGGGGACCATGAACACTGAAGCTTTCTTT.

In its sample, this clonotype was seen many times. V and J are TRBV19 and TRBJ1-5; 7 bases agree with TRBD1. The CDR3 runs to 16 residues. V was clipped by 6 bases and J by 1 base; unmatched bases: 9. Per germline, CDR1 LNHDA and CDR2 SQIVND (reference sequence). CDR3 in amino acids: CASRYTTGVSNQPQHF. The CDR3 DNA reads TGTGCCAGTAGATATACCACAGGGGTAAGCAATCAGCCCCAGCATTTT.

This clonotype has a count of ten or more. Here the CDR3 reads CASSLGGGYHEQFF. The CDR3 DNA sequence: TGCGCCAGCAGCTTGGGCGGGGGCTATCATGAGCAGTTCTTC. This chain uses TRBV5-1 with TRBJ2-1, with D perhaps matching TRBD2 (7 bases). Germline V CDR1 and CDR2: SGHRS, YFSETQ. The ends were cut back, 0 bases at V and 8 bases at J, with 12 bases in the middle. The CDR3 has 14 amino acids.

This rearrangement joins TRBV12-3 or TRBV12-4 to TRBJ2-2; 8 bases agree with TRBD1. The CDR3 runs to 15 residues. The V segment lost 6 bases and the J segment 5 bases; nucleotides outside the gene matches: 8. The CDR3 DNA sequence: TGTGCCAGCAGCCCTCGACAGGGGTGGACCGGGGAGCTGTTTTTT. Translation: CASSPRQGWTGELFF.

This clonotype occurred many times. The chain is built from TRBV29-1 and TRBJ2-2; tentatively, D is TRBD1 (6 bases). CDR1 is SQVTM, CDR2 ANQGSEA, per germline. The V end lost 4 bases, the J end lost 2 bases, and 8 bases lay between the germline ends. The CDR3 totals 13 residues. CDR3: CSVGTANTGELFF. DNA of the CDR3: TGCAGCGTTGGGACAGCCAACACCGGGGAGCTGTTTTTT.

There are many counts of this clonotype. V usage is TRBV11-2 and J usage is TRBJ2-2; a possible D gene is TRBD2 (5 bases). Germline CDR1 is SGHAT and CDR2 is FQNNGV. Trimming removed 0 bases at V and 4 bases at J, with 12 bases between. CDR3 length: 16 amino acids. The CDR3 region has the DNA TGTGCCAGCAGCTTAGATCGATCCCGGGGCACCGGGGAGCTGTTTTTT. Translation: CASSLDRSRGTGELFF.

The rearrangement links TRBV5-4 to TRBJ1-2; no reliable D call. The length of the CDR3 is 12 residues. In germline, CDR1 is SGHNT, CDR2 YYREEE (reference sequence). The germline V and J ends were trimmed by 6 bases and 4 bases, with 10 bases remaining between them. CDR3 loop: CASTTPGYGYTF. CDR3 DNA sequence: TGTGCCAGCACCACCCCTGGCTATGGCTACACCTTC.

In its sample, this clonotype was seen many times. This chain uses TRBV5-5 with TRBJ1-4; TRBD1 agrees at 9 bases. Germline CDR1 SGHKS, CDR2 YYEKEE (reference sequence). The length of the CDR3 is 16 residues. V was clipped by 4 bases and J by 0 bases; unmatched bases: 4. The CDR3 protein is CASSGTGFATNEKLFF. Here the CDR3 DNA reads TGTGCCAGCAGCGGGACAGGGTTTGCAACTAATGAAAAACTGTTTTTT.

The chain recombines TRBV7-6 with TRBJ2-5; D may be TRBD2 (6 bases). Germline V CDR1 and CDR2: SGHVS, FNYEAQ. The CDR3 runs 15 residues. Trimming left V 1 base short and J 4 bases short, with 13 bases between. The CDR3 spells CASSLVSQGGETQYF. CDR3 DNA sequence: TGTGCCAGCAGCTTAGTTTCCCAGGGAGGAGAGACCCAGTACTTC.

This clonotype was counted ten times or more. The rearrangement joins TRBV7-8 to TRBJ1-2; unclear D gene. V was cut by 5 bases and J by 3 bases, with 19 bases left in between. Germline CDR1 reads SGHVS; CDR2 reads FQNEAQ. The CDR3 contains 16 residues. The chain's CDR3 is CASSPYDPPNHYGYTF. The CDR3 bases are TGTGCCAGCAGCCCCTATGACCCTCCGAACCACTATGGCTACACCTTC.

This clonotype appeared a few times. Just one base apart from a much larger clone, this may be a read error. The chain combines TRBV6-5 with TRBJ2-5; D unresolved. This CDR3 is built from 12 residues. Germline V CDR1 and CDR2: MNHEY, SVGAGI. V lost 2 bases and J 4 bases, leaving 5 bases between the germline ends. The DNA for the CDR3 is TGTGCCAGCAGTTACGTGGGAGAGACCCAGTACTTC. It encodes CASSYVGETQYF.

This clonotype turned up a few times. The rearrangement links TRBV2 to TRBJ1-2; the D gene is possibly TRBD1 (5 bases). V was cut by 7 bases and J by 2 bases, with 17 bases left in between. CDR3 length equals 15 residues. Germline assignment: CDR1 SNHLY and CDR2 FYNNEI. CDR3 coding DNA: TGTGCCAGCAAGGGGAGGTACAGCTTGAACTATGGCTACACCTTC. It specifies CASKGRYSLNYGYTF.

This clonotype showed up many times. A junction end diverges from the germline sequence, so it may reflect a read error. This chain uses TRBV7-7 with TRBJ2-3; maybe TRBD2 (6 bases). The length of the CDR3 is 15 residues. Per the germline V gene, CDR1 is SSHAT and CDR2 is FNYEAQ (reference sequence). DNA for the CDR3: TGTGCTAGCAGCCCGGGACTCCTCCCGGGTGATACGCAGTATTTT. Translation: CASSPGLLPGDTQYF. Full variable domain (outside the CDR3, taken from reference TRBV7-7 and TRBJ2-3): GAGVSQSPRYKVTKRGQDVTLRCDPISSHATLYWYQQALGQGPEFLTYFNYEAQPDKSGLPSDRFSAERPEGSISTLTIQRTEQRDSAMYRCASSPGLLPGDTQYFGPGTRLTVL.

About this clonotype itself: Because the CDR3's place on the DNA is in doubt, the DNA is left out and the CDR3 is given as listed by TCRdb. The rearrangement joins TRBV6-2 or TRBV6-3 to TRBJ1-2; whether TRBD1, the table's D call, matches the DNA was not checked. The germline V gene encodes CDR1 MNHEY and CDR2 SVGEGT. The CDR3 extends over 24 residues, inclusive of both ends. The CDR3 is CASTNQTSMYLCASRGTGVYGYTF.

This clonotype was counted ten times or more. This chain connects TRBV7-2 to TRBJ1-4; tentatively, D is TRBD1 (6 bases). Deletions cut 0 bases from V and 8 bases from J, with 16 bases between. The CDR3 consists of 16 residues. CDR1 is SGHTA and CDR2 is FQGNSA in the germline V gene. CDR3 DNA sequence: TGTGCCAGCAGCTTAGCGCTGGGGGGCGGGCGAGAAAAACTGTTTTTT. Its protein is CASSLALGGGREKLFF. Complete variable domain (other parts from reference TRBV7-2 and TRBJ1-4): GAGVSQSPSNKVTEKGKDVELRCDPISGHTALYWYRQSLGQGLEFLIYFQGNSAPDKSGLPSDRFSAERTGGSVSTLTIQRTQQEDSAVYLCASSLALGGGREKLFFGSGTQLSVL.

This clonotype was seen a few times. This chain links TRBV7-9 with TRBJ1-4, with 7 nucleotides matching TRBD1. Germline V gene data show CDR1 as SEHNR and CDR2 as FQNEAQ (reference sequence). Trimming removed 2 bases from V and 5 bases from J; junction bases left unmatched: 5. The CDR3 spans 15 residues. The CDR3 DNA reads as TGTGCCAGCAGCTTATTGGGGACAGAGAATGAAAAACTGTTTTTT. It codes for CASSLLGTENEKLFF.

There are many counts of this clonotype. The chain has TRBV3-1 and TRBJ1-1, with 8 bases that match TRBD1. Per the germline V gene, CDR1 is LGHDT and CDR2 is YNNKEL (reference sequence). CDR3 length equals 14 residues. V lost 1 base to trimming and J lost 7 bases; unmatched junction nucleotides: 5. This chain's CDR3 is CASSQGGQVGEAFF. Written as DNA, the CDR3 is TGTGCCAGCAGCCAAGGGGGACAGGTTGGTGAAGCTTTCTTT.

This clonotype was seen repeatedly, ten times or more. The chain is built from TRBV19 and TRBJ1-5, with TRBD1 identical over 10 bases. The CDR3 runs to 16 residues. The germline gives CDR1 LNHDA, CDR2 SQIVND (reference sequence). Unmatched junction bases numbered 8, after V lost 4 bases and J lost 5 bases. The CDR3 spells CASSTVGTGDYQPQHF. The CDR3 DNA is TGTGCCAGTAGTACCGTTGGGACAGGGGACTATCAGCCCCAGCATTTT.

This CDR3 reads CSARGAGSPYNSPLHF. In DNA form, the CDR3 reads TGCAGTGCTAGAGGTGCAGGGAGCCCCTATAATTCACCCCTCCACTTT. The chain has TRBV20-1 and TRBJ1-6; D is possibly TRBD1 (5 bases). The CDR3 covers 16 residues. CDR1 is DFQATT and CDR2 is SNEGSKA in the germline V gene (reference sequence). Trimming stripped 1 base from V and 2 bases from J, with 12 bases between.

In its sample, this clonotype was seen many times. The J gene is TRBJ2-7, the V gene TRBV20-1, with 9 nucleotides matching TRBD1. The germline gives CDR1 DFQATT, CDR2 SNEGSKA (reference sequence). The CDR3 length is 15 residues. V dropped 3 bases and J dropped 4; count of bases not matched to a gene: 10. CDR3 coding DNA: TGCAGTGCTAGCGCGGAACGGACAGGGGTTTACGAGCAGTACTTC. This codes for CSASAERTGVYEQYF.

Ten or more counts support this clonotype. This chain links TRBV19 with TRBJ1-2; the D gene is possibly TRBD1 (5 bases). Deletions cut 5 bases from V and 4 bases from J, with 20 bases between. This CDR3 comprises 16 residues. Germline V gives CDR1 LNHDA, CDR2 SQIVND (reference sequence). CDR3 protein: CASSPWGVGAAYGYTF. The CDR3 DNA sequence: TGTGCCAGTAGTCCCTGGGGTGTCGGGGCCGCCTATGGCTACACCTTC.

This clonotype was seen repeatedly, ten times or more. The gene calls are TRBV7-9 and TRBJ2-2, with D tentatively TRBD1 (6 bases). The germline gives CDR1 SEHNR, CDR2 FQNEAQ (reference sequence). This CDR3 has 16 residues. Trimming removed 4 bases at V and 3 bases at J, with 15 bases between. CDR3 loop: CASSSPTGVYTGELFF. DNA for the CDR3: TGTGCCAGCAGCTCCCCGACAGGAGTCTACACCGGGGAGCTGTTTTTT. Complete variable domain (other parts from reference TRBV7-9 and TRBJ2-2): DTGVSQNPRHKITKRGQNVTFRCDPISEHNRLYWYRQTLGQGPEFLTYFQNEAQLEKSRLLSDRFSAERPKGSFSTLEIQRTEQGDSAMYLCASSSPTGVYTGELFFGEGSRLTVL.

This clonotype has at least ten counts. The rearrangement joins TRBV5-5 to TRBJ1-4; D unresolved. Per the germline V gene, CDR1 is SGHKS and CDR2 is YYEKEE (reference sequence). The CDR3 length is 14 residues. Trimming left V 6 bases short and J 2 bases short, with 11 bases between. The CDR3 DNA sequence: TGTGCCAGCACCCCTAGTTGGACTAATGAAAAACTGTTTTTT. It is translated as CASTPSWTNEKLFF.

This clonotype was picked up many times. This chain links TRBV20-1 with TRBJ2-5; TRBD2 agrees at 7 bases. V lost 1 base, J lost 3 bases, and 5 bases stayed unmatched. CDR1 is DFQATT and CDR2 is SNEGSKA in the germline V gene (reference sequence). CDR3 size: 14 residues. In nucleotides, the CDR3 is TGCAGTGCTAGAGGCGGCGGGGGAAAAGAGACCCAGTACTTC. This gives the protein CSARGGGGKETQYF.

In its sample, this clonotype was seen many times. The chain's CDR3 is CASSSTNQPQHF. CDR3 nucleotides: TGTGCCAGCAGCTCGACCAATCAGCCCCAGCATTTT. The V call is TRBV5-8, the J call TRBJ1-5, with D hard to call. The CDR3 runs to 12 residues. Trimming left V 3 bases short and J 3 bases short, with 4 bases between. Germline CDR1 SGHTS, CDR2 YDEGEE.

This clonotype appeared once. The chain has TRBV4-1 and TRBJ2-7, with a tentative D call TRBD2 (6 bases). CDR3 length: 16 residues. Germline lookup yields CDR1 MGHRA and CDR2 YSYEKL. The V end lost 0 bases, the J end lost 0 bases, and 12 bases lay between the germline ends. CDR3 nucleotide sequence: TGCGCCAGCAGCCAAGAGGACGGGGGTGTCTCCTACGAGCAGTACTTC. It specifies CASSQEDGGVSYEQYF.

This clonotype was detected a few times. Here the CDR3 DNA reads TGTGCCAGCAGCGTAGGAACAGGGATCACAGATACGCAGTATTTT. Translation: CASSVGTGITDTQYF. This chain joins TRBV9 and TRBJ2-3, with a possible D match to TRBD1 (6 bases). Trimming pared 0 bases from V and 2 bases from J, leaving 10 bases between. CDR1 is SGDLS and CDR2 is YYNGEE in the germline V gene. The CDR3 spans 15 residues.